This TCR beta chain was sequenced during a study of post-analysis software for immune sequencing data. General study results and limits: There was significantly lower normalized Chao1 diversity in multiple sclerosis patients than in controls.

The authors incorporated unique molecular identifiers into the TCR beta cDNA libraries. From the PCR reads, TCRdb called clonotypes with MiXCR, one entry per CDR3 protein. The sample has more than 450,000 distinct CDR3 sequences; 30% to 40% are singletons. This clonotype was recorded a few times. The antigen is undetermined. Sequencing used blood. The TCR originated in a girl aged 2-17 years with multiple sclerosis.

The CDR3 sequence: CSGGRETYEQYF. The CDR3, as DNA: TGCAGCGGTGGCAGGGAAACCTACGAGCAGTACTTC. V usage is TRBV29-1 and J usage is TRBJ2-7; D may be TRBD1 (5 bases). Germline V lookup: CDR1 SQVTM, CDR2 ANQGSEA. The CDR3 sequence is 12 residues long. Trimming shortened V by 7 bases and J by 2 bases, and 12 bases separated the two germline ends.